The clone carrying this TCR beta chain was recorded a few times. Its antigen is not known. The data derive from a study of T cells after yellow fever vaccination. Study findings and constraints: Subsequent to the booster, the majority of primary-vaccination clones reappeared (96% CD4, 88% CD8). Any FACS-sorted repertoire could hold abundant clonotypes that contaminate it from the bulk population. A small share of clonotypes appeared in both CD4 and CD8 compartments.

For TCR, cDNA came from 5'RACE template switching, which added a universal primer site and UMIs. TCRdb used MiXCR to reprocess the 5' RACE reads, holding one entry per CDR3 protein. The table records just under 600,000 distinct CDR3 sequences, roughly 13% of them present only once. CDR1 is SNHLY, CDR2 FYNNEI, per germline. V lost 1 base and J 6 bases, leaving 7 bases between the germline ends. The CDR3 sequence is 14 residues long. This receptor was taken from a man aged 30-40 years who received the YFV17D yellow fever vaccine. The rearrangement joins TRBV2 to TRBJ1-6; D call uncertain. Sequences were derived from PBMCs, sampled on the day of the yellow fever booster vaccination. The CDR3 DNA sequence: TGTGCCAGCAGTGAAGGCATAAGTAATTCACCCCTCCACTTT. It is translated as CASSEGISNSPLHF.